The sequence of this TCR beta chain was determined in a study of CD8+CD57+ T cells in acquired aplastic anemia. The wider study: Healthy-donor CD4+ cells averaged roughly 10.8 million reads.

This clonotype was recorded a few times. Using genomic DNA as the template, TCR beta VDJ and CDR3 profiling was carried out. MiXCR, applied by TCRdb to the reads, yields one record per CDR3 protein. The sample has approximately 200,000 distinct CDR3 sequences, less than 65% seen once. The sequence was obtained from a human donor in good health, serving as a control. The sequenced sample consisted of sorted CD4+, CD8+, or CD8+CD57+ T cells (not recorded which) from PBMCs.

The CDR3 DNA follows: TGTGCCAGCAGCTTAAACGGACAGGGAATTTACAATGAGCAGTTCTTC. This gives the protein CASSLNGQGIYNEQFF. The V gene is TRBV25-1, the J gene TRBJ2-1; 8 bases are a match to TRBD1. V lost 6 bases and J lost 4; bases outside the gene matches: 11. The germline V gene encodes CDR1 MGHDK and CDR2 SYGVNS. CDR3 length: 16 residues.